This T cell receptor (beta chain) was observed in a study of cytomegalovirus exposure and HLA in healthy donors. It was with 60 Vbeta and 13 Jbeta primers that the PCR ran. The method was immunoSEQ multiplex PCR; TCRdb's version includes in-frame clones alone and lacks a portion of them. The sample contains 310,000 or so clones, roughly 90% of which appear only once. Germline-derived CDR1 and CDR2 are SGHRS and YFSETQ. This CDR3 has 14 amino acids. Trimming stripped 8 bases from V and 0 bases from J, with 12 bases between. The sequenced sample consisted of PBMCs. The source is a woman aged 18-35 years in good health and CMV-seronegative. The chain is built from TRBV5-1 and TRBJ1-3; possibly TRBD1 for D (6 bases). CDR3 residues: CASSRTASGNTIYF. For the CDR3, the DNA is TGCGCCAGTTCAAGGACAGCCTCTGGAAACACCATATATTTT.